These T cell receptor beta chains were read from a single sample in a study of cytomegalovirus exposure and HLA in healthy donors. TCRdb's table, derived via immunoSEQ multiplex PCR, lists solely in-frame clones and lacks some. The data hold about 140,000 clones, with under 75% observed a single time. The specimen sequenced was PBMCs. The receptors shown here come from a woman between 40 and 55 years old in good health and CMV-seronegative. CDR3s include the opening cysteine and the closing phenylalanine or tryptophan. The order of the fields is J gene, clone size, V gene, D gene, CDR3 DNA, CDR3 protein. D genes are given only for firm matches. Part of the rows lack a size; the others show once, few, many or a class for expanded clones.

TRBJ1-2 | - | TRBV19 | - | TGTGCCAGTAGTATAGGAACCAGTAACTATGGCTACACCTTC | CASSIGTSNYGYTF
TRBJ1-2 | - | TRBV4-1 | TRBD1 | TGCGCCAGCAGCCTTTCAACAGGGGAAGGCTACACCTTC | CASSLSTGEGYTF
TRBJ1-1 | - | TRBV5-1 | TRBD1 | TGCGCCAGCAGCTCAGTCCCGGGACAGCACACTGAAGCTTTCTTT | CASSSVPGQHTEAFF
TRBJ2-3 | - | TRBV11-2 | TRBD1 | TGTGCCAGCAGCCGACAGGGGACAGATACGCAGTATTTT | CASSRQGTDTQYF
TRBJ2-5 | few | TRBV30 | TRBD1 | TGTGCCTGGTCAGACAGGGGTGGGGAGACCCAGTACTTC | CAWSDRGGETQYF
TRBJ1-6 | - | TRBV28 | - | TGTGCCAGCACTGAGGGGGGGGCGGCGAATTCACCCCTCCACTTT | CASTEGGAANSPLHF
TRBJ2-2 | - | TRBV6-1 | - | TGTGCCAGCAGGGGAGGAGGACTAAACACCGGGGAGCTGTTTTTT | CASRGGGLNTGELFF
TRBJ1-2 | - | TRBV11-2 | - | TGTGCCAGCAGCCCAGGCGGGGCCGTCAACTATGGCTACACCTTC | CASSPGGAVNYGYTF
TRBJ2-7 | few | TRBV6-1 | - | TGTGCCAGCAGTGAAAATCAGGATCTGTACGAGCAGTACTTC | CASSENQDLYEQYF
TRBJ2-2 | - | TRBV7-3 | TRBD1 | TGTGCCAGCAGCTTCGGGCCCCAGGGGGACACCGGGGAGCTGTTTTTT | CASSFGPQGDTGELFF
TRBJ2-1 | - | TRBV19 | - | TGTGCCAGTAGTTCCCGACAGTCTCGACCCTACAATGAGCAGTTCTTC | CASSSRQSRPYNEQFF
TRBJ1-5 | few | TRBV5-8 | - | TGTGCCAGCAGCTTTCCTGAGAATCAGCCCCAGCATTTT | CASSFPENQPQHF
TRBJ1-3 | - | TRBV7-2 | TRBD1 | TGTGCCAGCAGCCCCAGGGGACAGAGCTCTGGAAACACCATATATTTT | CASSPRGQSSGNTIYF
TRBJ2-2 | few | TRBV10-1 | TRBD2 | TGCGCCAGCGGGACCGGGGGGAGCGCGAACACCGGGGAGCTGTTTTTT | CASGTGGSANTGELFF
TRBJ2-7 | - | TRBV5-6 | TRBD2 | TGTGCCAGCAGCGACGGGGGGGGTTTAGCCTACGAGCAGTACTTC | CASSDGGGLAYEQYF
TRBJ1-1 | - | TRBV27 | TRBD1 | TGTGCCAGCAGTTTAAGGGACAGGGGTTCTCCGGGAACTGAAGCTTTCTTT | CASSLRDRGSPGTEAFF
TRBJ1-4 | - | TRBV27 | TRBD1 | TGTGCCAGCAGGAGACAGGGTGGTGGCCTTGGGGAAAAACTGTTTTTT | CASRRQGGGLGEKLFF
TRBJ2-3 | - | TRBV2 | TRBD2 | TGTGCCAGCAGTCCACGGACTAGCGGAGGAGATACGCAGTATTTT | CASSPRTSGGDTQYF
TRBJ2-7 | - | TRBV19 | - | TGTGCCAGTAGCCCCACAGTGGTGCACTACGAGCAGTACTTC | CASSPTVVHYEQYF
TRBJ2-3 | - | TRBV10-3 | TRBD2 | TGTGCCATCAGTGCCGCTAGCGGGGGGTCGGATACGCAGTATTTT | CAISAASGGSDTQYF
TRBJ1-1 | - | TRBV27 | - | TGTGCCAGCAGTTCCGGGTTGAACACTGAAGCTTTCTTT | CASSSGLNTEAFF
TRBJ1-1 | - | TRBV6-6 | TRBD1 | TGTGCCAGCAGTTACCGGGACAGGCCAGAAGCTTTCTTT | CASSYRDRPEAFF
TRBJ1-1 | - | TRBV28 | TRBD1 | TGTGCCAGCAGTTTGAGTATCGGGACAGGGAGAACTGAAGCTTTCTTT | CASSLSIGTGRTEAFF
TRBJ1-5 | - | TRBV11-3 | TRBD1 | TGTGCCAGCAGCTTAGATCTCCGGGACAGGGCGAGTCAGCCCCAGCATTTT | CASSLDLRDRASQPQHF
TRBJ1-2 | - | TRBV5-4 | TRBD1 | TGTGCCAGCAGTCTCCAGGGGGCGGAGGTTGGCTACACCTTC | CASSLQGAEVGYTF
TRBJ2-5 | - | TRBV5-4 | TRBD1 | TGTGCCAGCAGCTCCGGGACAGGGGGTATCGAGACCCAGTACTTC | CASSSGTGGIETQYF
TRBJ2-7 | - | TRBV5-1 | TRBD1 | TGCGCCAGCAGCTTGGACGGACAGGGGGCGATTTGGGGCGAGCAGTACTTC | CASSLDGQGAIWGEQYF
TRBJ1-5 | - | TRBV28 | TRBD1 | TGTGCCAGCGGTCCGAGGGGGCCCAGCAATCAGCCCCAGCATTTT | CASGPRGPSNQPQHF
TRBJ2-1 | few | TRBV6-1 | TRBD1 | TGTGCCAGCAGGTTTATAGGGGGCACCTACAATGAGCAGTTCTTC | CASRFIGGTYNEQFF
TRBJ1-2 | - | TRBV2 | - | TGTGCCAGCAGTTTCCGGGACATCTATGGCTACACCTTC | CASSFRDIYGYTF
TRBJ2-1 | once | TRBV5-1 | - | TGCGCCAGCAGCTTGGCGGGAGGCAGGGAACGGAGGGGGACTCCCCTAGTGAATGAGCAGTTCTTC | CASSLAGGRERRGTPLVNEQFF
TRBJ2-7 | once | TRBV6-1 | - | TGTGCCAGCCTACGCCGACTTCAAGGCGAGCAGTACTTC | CASLRRLQGEQYF
TRBJ1-6 | - | TRBV4-1 | - | TGCGCCAGCAGCCAGCCCAGCTATAATTCACCCCTCCACTTT | CASSQPSYNSPLHF
TRBJ2-7 | few | TRBV28 | TRBD2 | TGTGCCAGCAGAAGACTAGCGGGCGCCTACGAGCAGTACTTC | CASRRLAGAYEQYF
TRBJ1-5 | - | TRBV12-5 | TRBD1 | TGTGCTAGTGGTTTGTGGGGACAGGTAAATCAGCCCCAGCATTTT | CASGLWGQVNQPQHF
TRBJ2-5 | - | TRBV5-6 | - | TGTGCCAGCAGCTTCTCGCCCAGGGGCCAAGAGACCCAGTACTTC | CASSFSPRGQETQYF
TRBJ1-2 | - | TRBV5-1 | TRBD1 | TGCGCCAGCAGCCCGGGACAGGGATCTTATGGCTACACCTTC | CASSPGQGSYGYTF
TRBJ1-5 | - | TRBV18 | TRBD1 | TGTGCCAGCTCACCCGGGACAGAATATAGCAATCAGCCCCAGCATTTT | CASSPGTEYSNQPQHF
TRBJ1-2 | - | TRBV10-1 | - | TGCGCCAGCAGTGAGTCGGTGGGCCGACGGGGCTACACCTTC | CASSESVGRRGYTF
TRBJ1-1 | - | TRBV5-6 | - | TGTGCCAGCAGCTTGGCCGACGGGAACAAAGCTTTCTTT | CASSLADGNKAFF
TRBJ2-7 | - | TRBV18 | - | TGTGCCAGCTCACTTTATAGGGGCGAGCAGTACTTC | CASSLYRGEQYF
TRBJ1-2 | - | TRBV30 | - | TGTGCCTGGAGAGTAGAGGGTTATACTAACTATGGCTACACCTTC | CAWRVEGYTNYGYTF
TRBJ2-4 | - | TRBV5-6 | TRBD1 | TGTGCCAGTAGGACAGGGGGTGCCAAAAACATTCAGTACTTC | CASRTGGAKNIQYF
TRBJ2-2 | - | TRBV15 | TRBD2 | TGTGCCACCAGCCCCAGCCTAGCGGGGGGGAACACCGGGGAGCTGTTTTTT | CATSPSLAGGNTGELFF
TRBJ1-5 | few | TRBV2 | - | TGTGCCAGCAGTGAAAGCGGACGGTACAATCAGCCCCAGCATTTT | CASSESGRYNQPQHF
TRBJ1-2 | few | TRBV19 | TRBD1 | TGTGCCAGTAGTTCGGGACAGGGGGATGGCTACACCTTC | CASSSGQGDGYTF
TRBJ2-7 | few | TRBV4-3 | - | TGCGCCAGCAGCCATGGAAGGGCAGGGGGAGGCTACGAGCAGTACTTC | CASSHGRAGGGYEQYF
TRBJ1-3 | - | TRBV6-6 | - | TGTGCCAGCAGTTACCTGAGGGGGGGAGGAAACACCATATATTTT | CASSYLRGGGNTIYF
TRBJ2-7 | - | TRBV4-1 | - | TGCGCCAGCAGCCACCCCCCCGGGCGGGCCGAGCAGTACTTC | CASSHPPGRAEQYF
TRBJ1-1 | - | TRBV10-1 | - | TGCGCCAGCAGACAGGAGACCTACACTGAAGCTTTCTTT | CASRQETYTEAFF
TRBJ2-3 | few | TRBV4-2 | TRBD2 | TGTGCCAGCAGCCAGCGGGGGGGCACAGATACGCAGTATTTT | CASSQRGGTDTQYF
TRBJ2-7 | few | TRBV7-9 | TRBD1 | TGTGCCAGCAGCGGACTCCGGGACAGGGGCTTCCACGAGCAGTACTTC | CASSGLRDRGFHEQYF
TRBJ2-5 | - | TRBV2 | TRBD1 | TGTGCCAGCAGTGAAGCGCAAGGGACAGGGGTTGAGACCCAGTACTTC | CASSEAQGTGVETQYF
TRBJ1-3 | - | TRBV6-6 | - | TGTGCCAGCAGGCAAAGCGTCATCCTATCTGGAAACACCATATATTTT | CASRQSVILSGNTIYF
TRBJ1-2 | - | TRBV7-9 | - | TGTGCCAGCAGCTGGAGACAAGACCTAGGGGTTTTT | CASSWRQDLGVF
TRBJ1-1 | - | TRBV6-1 | - | TGTGCCAGCAGACCAATCTGGGGGGTAACTGAAGCTTTCTTT | CASRPIWGVTEAFF